This T cell receptor (beta chain) stems from a study of CD4 T cells in relation to SARS-CoV-2 and coronaviruses. For the study at large: After about nine days of antigen culture, PBMC TCR beta CDR3s were sequenced. The negative reference was HIV-1 Nef peptide pool or peptide-free culture.

With 1 base removed from V and 6 bases from J, the gap between germline ends came to 0 bases. CDR3 length: 11 residues. Germline assignment: CDR1 KGHDR and CDR2 SFDVKD. Note on this clone: Its antigen remains unidentified.

The repertoire was sequenced with immunoSEQ multiplex PCR; TCRdb's copy has only in-frame clones and lacks some. This table has roughly 21,000 clones, 65% to 80% appearing once. CD4+ T cells from unexposed donors were obtained before the COVID-19 pandemic (2011-2018). After less than 11 days of culture, CD4+ T cells were isolated. About 2 million PBMCs per well were cultured with approximately 9.2 IU/ml IL-2. The study, taken as a whole, reports: In around 60% of donors, memory CD4+ clonotypes crossrecognized SARS-CoV-2 and at least one common cold coronavirus spike.

The sample was CD4+ T cells from PBMCs, cultured in vitro. The sequence was obtained from a human donor in good health. V gene TRBV24-1 combines with J gene TRBJ2-1; D is unresolved. CDR3 in amino acids: CATSDFNEQFF. The CDR3 DNA sequence: TGTGCCACCAGTGATTTCAATGAGCAGTTCTTC.